Each of the 31 T cell receptor beta chains below was sequenced from the same sample in a study of blood T cells in healthy people across ages. Together with a sample-barcoded 5' primer, a J-beta primer mix was included in a second PCR lasting about 6 to 11 cycles. TCRdb called the 5' RACE reads again in MiXCR, with one record for every CDR3 protein. Of around 1,000,000 distinct CDR3 sequences in the sample, around two fifths were seen once. Sequenced: blood. All receptors come from a man aged 18 to 35 in good health.

This clonotype has just a few counts. The J gene is TRBJ1-5, the V gene TRBV7-9; perhaps TRBD1 as D (6 bases). Looked up from germline, CDR1 is SEHNR and CDR2 is FQNEAQ (reference sequence). V was clipped by 5 bases and J by 0 bases, with 11 bases between them. The CDR3 has 15 amino acids. CDR3 loop: CASSETDSSNQPQHF. DNA of the CDR3: TGTGCCAGCAGCGAAACGGACAGTAGCAATCAGCCCCAGCATTTT.

The CDR3 region is CASSSTTLTSGGNRSYNEQFF. In DNA, the CDR3 is TGTGCCAGCAGCTCGACAACCCTGACTAGCGGGGGGAACCGCTCCTACAATGAGCAGTTCTTC. The chain couples TRBV11-1 to TRBJ2-1; 13 nucleotides match TRBD2. The CDR3 totals 21 residues. CDR1 and CDR2 (germline): SGHAT, FQDESV (reference sequence). The V and J ends lost 4 bases and 0 bases, in that order; junction bases with no gene match: 15.

This clonotype was seen more than once but under ten times. This rearrangement joins TRBV12-3 or TRBV12-4 to TRBJ2-1, with no clear D. V lost 4 bases and J lost 7, with 17 bases in between. The CDR3 runs 15 residues. CDR3 region: CASSSRWSSSNEQFF. CDR3 nucleotides: TGTGCCAGCAGTTCCCGATGGTCCTCATCTAATGAGCAGTTCTTC.

As concerns this clonotype: A single base separates this from a much larger clone, so it may be a read error. This chain links TRBV6-6 with TRBJ2-3; TRBD1 agrees at 11 bases. The CDR3 has 16 residues. V was pared by 6 bases and J by 0 bases, with 5 bases of the junction left unmatched. Germline V lookup: CDR1 MNHNY, CDR2 SVGAGI (reference sequence). This CDR3 is CASRMGTGGSTDTQYF. CDR3 nucleotides: TGTGCCAGCAGAATGGGGACAGGGGGGAGCACAGATACGCAGTATTTT.

Only a few counts were recorded for this clonotype. V gene TRBV4-3 combines with J gene TRBJ2-4, with unresolved D. This CDR3 is built from 20 residues. Germline V gene data show CDR1 as LGHNA and CDR2 as YSLEER. V gave up 0 bases and J gave up 0 bases, with 21 bases separating them. The CDR3 protein is CASSQDLLAATGLAKNIQYF. CDR3 nucleotides: TGCGCCAGCAGCCAAGATCTCCTGGCAGCTACCGGGCTAGCCAAAAACATTCAGTACTTC.

This clonotype was picked up a small number of times. One junction end disagrees with the germline gene, perhaps due to a read error. This rearrangement joins TRBV28 to TRBJ2-1; TRBD1 matches at 7 bases. Germline V gene sequence: CDR1 MDHEN, CDR2 SYDVKM. This CDR3 has 15 residues. CDR3 DNA sequence: TGTGCCACCAGTTCCGGGACAGCCTACTACAATGAGCAGTTCTTC. Protein product: CATSSGTAYYNEQFF.

There are many counts of this clonotype. This rearrangement joins TRBV10-3 to TRBJ2-3; D gene ambiguous. The V and J ends lost 0 bases and 2 bases respectively, with 9 bases between them. The germline V gene has CDR1 ENHRY and CDR2 SYGVKD. The CDR3 spans 15 residues. The CDR3 is CAISESPKATDTQYF. In DNA, the CDR3 is TGTGCCATCAGTGAGTCGCCTAAAGCCACAGATACGCAGTATTTT.

This chain links TRBV27 with TRBJ2-1, with a weak D call TRBD2 (6 bases). CDR3 length equals 14 residues. Trimming pared 5 bases from V and 5 bases from J, leaving 13 bases between. CDR1 and CDR2 (germline): MNHEY, SMNVEV (reference sequence). CDR3 residues: CASSPAGTHNEQFF. The CDR3 nucleotides read TGTGCCAGCAGTCCGGCGGGGACCCACAATGAGCAGTTCTTC.

The chain links TRBV6-1 to TRBJ2-5; D might be TRBD2 (5 bases). This CDR3 is built from 14 residues. CDR1 is MNHNS, CDR2 SASEGT, per germline. Trimming took 2 bases from V and 3 from J, leaving 10 bases between them. The DNA of the CDR3 is TGTGCCAGCAGTGAAAGGACGGGGAAAGAGACCCAGTACTTC. Amino acid sequence: CASSERTGKETQYF.

Concerning this clonotype itself: A read error may be the cause here, since a much bigger clone is one base away. The gene calls are TRBV10-3 and TRBJ1-2; 7 bases are a match to TRBD1. The CDR3 totals 14 residues. The V and J ends lost 6 bases and 3 bases, in that order; junction bases with no gene match: 7. Germline values: CDR1 ENHRY, CDR2 SYGVKD. The CDR3 protein is CAISKARGDYGYTF. The CDR3 DNA reads as TGTGCCATCAGCAAGGCCAGGGGGGACTATGGCTACACCTTC.

For this clonotype: Germline is not matched at one junction end, which may reflect a read error. The genes are TRBV25-1 and TRBJ1-2; D is unclear. CDR3 length: 10 amino acids. Germline-derived CDR1 and CDR2 are MGHDK and SYGVNS. This chain's CDR3 is CTSSDRDYTF. The DNA of the CDR3 is TGTACCAGCTCGGATCGGGACTACACCTTC.

For this clonotype: The junction differs from germline at one of its ends, possibly a read error. The chain couples TRBV3-1 to TRBJ2-3; TRBD2 agrees at 8 bases. The CDR3 is 16 residues long. Germline V gene lookup returns CDR1 LGHDT and CDR2 YNNKEL (reference sequence). Written as DNA, the CDR3 is TGTGCCGGCAGCCCGTTAGCGGGGTATGGCACAGATACGCAGTATTTT. Translated: CAGSPLAGYGTDTQYF.

This clonotype has only a few counts. The gene calls are TRBV20-1 and TRBJ2-7; 7 nucleotides align to TRBD1. V gave up 1 base and J gave up 1 base; unmatched junction bases: 10. Germline values: CDR1 DFQATT, CDR2 SNEGSKA (reference sequence). The CDR3 extends over 16 amino acids. The CDR3 region is CSARAVEGDSSYEQYF. In DNA, the CDR3 is TGCAGTGCTAGAGCTGTTGAGGGGGACAGTTCCTACGAGCAGTACTTC.

The V gene is TRBV12-3 or TRBV12-4, the J gene TRBJ2-2; the D gene is possibly TRBD2 (6 bases). The CDR3 is made up of 14 amino acids. The V end was cut by 3 bases, the J end by 7 bases, with 12 bases between. For the CDR3, the DNA is TGTGCCAGCAGTTTGGGCGGGATAGGCGGGGAGCTGTTTTTT. Protein sequence: CASSLGGIGGELFF.

This clonotype was seen at least ten times. This chain joins TRBV7-2 and TRBJ1-2; 8 bases agree with TRBD1. Per germline, CDR1 SGHTA and CDR2 FQGNSA. The V gene end was trimmed by 7 bases and the J gene end by 4 bases; junction bases not matched to a gene: 11. There are 15 residues in the CDR3. The CDR3 nucleotides read TGTGCCAGCACTCCACTGGGACAGGTTATCTATGGCTACACCTTC. Protein product: CASTPLGQVIYGYTF.

Points on this clonotype: A clone one base away is much larger, so this may be a read error. The V and J genes are TRBV29-1 and TRBJ2-3; D is undetermined. The CDR3 has 15 residues. With 0 bases removed from V and 1 base from J, the gap between germline ends came to 11 bases. Germline V gene lookup returns CDR1 SQVTM and CDR2 ANQGSEA. The CDR3 loop is CSVEDGSPRTDTQYF. In DNA form, the CDR3 reads TGCAGCGTTGAAGATGGGTCACCTCGCACAGATACGCAGTATTTT.

V and J are TRBV7-2 and TRBJ2-1; D is uncertain. There are 12 residues in the CDR3. CDR1 and CDR2 from the germline V gene are SGHTA and FQGNSA. V was trimmed by 1 base and J by 9 bases, leaving 7 bases between them. The CDR3 nucleotides are TGTGCCAGCAGCTTAGAGTTGGGTGAGCAGTTCTTC. Translated: CASSLELGEQFF.

This clonotype occurred a few times. The chain uses TRBV28 and TRBJ1-5; D is possibly TRBD1 (6 bases). CDR1 MDHEN and CDR2 SYDVKM come from the germline V gene. The CDR3 covers 14 residues. Trimming took 6 bases from V and 6 from J, leaving 15 bases between them. DNA for the CDR3: TGTGCCAGCAGCGCTAACAGGGTCCCTCAGCCCCAGCATTTT. This gives the protein CASSANRVPQPQHF.

The rearrangement uses TRBV15 and TRBJ2-1; 11 bases line up with TRBD2. Trimming took 1 base from V and 5 from J; bases not matched to a gene: 1. This CDR3 contains 15 residues. Germline CDR1 LNHNV, CDR2 YYDKDF (reference sequence). The CDR3 here is CATSRASGGNNEQFF. Here the CDR3 DNA reads TGTGCCACCAGCAGAGCTAGCGGGGGGAACAATGAGCAGTTCTTC.

Details on this clonotype: Germline is not matched at one junction end, which may reflect a read error. This chain connects TRBV28 to TRBJ2-1; 9 nucleotides line up with TRBD1. CDR1 is MDHEN, CDR2 SYDVKM, per germline. The CDR3 runs to 15 residues. As DNA, the CDR3 is TGTGCCCGCAGTTTACCGGGACAGGGAAGCAATGAGCAGTTCTTC. As protein: CARSLPGQGSNEQFF.

This chain links TRBV20-1 with TRBJ2-1, with 10 bases aligning to TRBD2. The J segment lost 5 bases and the V segment lost 3 bases, leaving 7 bases of the junction unmatched. This CDR3 region has 15 residues. Germline V gene sequence: CDR1 DFQATT, CDR2 SNEGSKA (reference sequence). Written as DNA, the CDR3 is TGCAGTGCTAGCCCCGGACTAGCGGTAAACAATGAGCAGTTCTTC. The encoded protein is CSASPGLAVNNEQFF.

This sequence joins TRBV25-1 and TRBJ1-1, with 9 bases aligning to TRBD1. The junction had 5 bases not matched to a gene; V was cut back by 3 bases and J by 6 bases. The CDR3 sequence is 14 residues long. The germline V gene has CDR1 MGHDK and CDR2 SYGVNS. The CDR3 sequence: CASSEGQGEAEAFF. DNA of the CDR3: TGTGCCAGCAGTGAGGGACAGGGCGAGGCTGAAGCTTTCTTT.

CDR3 DNA: TGCAGCGTTGTAAAAGGGATTGGCGAGCAGTACTTC. This gives the protein CSVVKGIGEQYF. The chain couples TRBV29-1 to TRBJ2-7, with no clear D. Trimming cost V 4 bases and J 6 bases, with 13 bases left between them. This CDR3 contains 12 residues. Germline assignment: CDR1 SQVTM and CDR2 ANQGSEA.

V usage is TRBV4-1 and J usage is TRBJ2-1, with D perhaps matching TRBD2 (5 bases). Trimming pared 1 base from V and 0 bases from J, leaving 13 bases between. The germline V gene has CDR1 MGHRA and CDR2 YSYEKL. This CDR3 has 17 residues. The DNA for the CDR3 is TGCGCCAGCAGCCAAGTAGAGCGGCCCAGCTCCTACAATGAGCAGTTCTTC. Translated, it gives CASSQVERPSSYNEQFF.

Turning to this clonotype: This may stem from a read error, because a much larger clone lies one nucleotide away. The chain carries TRBV29-1 and TRBJ2-1, with 8 bases fitting TRBD2. V was clipped by 5 bases and J by 8 bases; unmatched bases: 11. Germline CDR1 and CDR2: SQVTM and ANQGSEA. This CDR3 region has 14 residues. DNA for the CDR3: TGCAGCGTTCACCCTAGCGGGCGGGTCGATGAGCAGTTCTTC. This gives the protein CSVHPSGRVDEQFF.

This clonotype was seen only a few times. The rearrangement uses TRBV29-1 and TRBJ2-5; no reliable D call. Trimming shortened V by 3 bases and J by 1 base, and 6 bases separated the two germline ends. Germline V gives CDR1 SQVTM, CDR2 ANQGSEA. CDR3 length equals 12 residues. CDR3: CSVEALQETQYF. The CDR3 region has the DNA TGCAGCGTTGAGGCCCTCCAAGAGACCCAGTACTTC.

The chain couples TRBV4-3 to TRBJ1-2; a possible D gene is TRBD1 (5 bases). The CDR3 is made up of 13 amino acids. The V and J ends lost 4 bases and 8 bases respectively, with 14 bases between them. Germline assignment: CDR1 LGHNA and CDR2 YSLEER. CDR3 DNA sequence: TGCGCCAGCAGCCCCACAGAGGGGTGGGGCTACACCTTC. Its translation is CASSPTEGWGYTF.

Note on this clonotype: A read error may produce the germline difference seen at one junction end. The J gene is TRBJ2-4, the V gene TRBV12-3 or TRBV12-4; no definite D call. The DNA end favors TRBJ2-7, so the J call may be wrong. This CDR3 is 13 amino acids long. CDR3 DNA sequence: TGTGCCTGCAGTTTATTAGGTGGAATCGAGCAGTACTTC. Amino acid sequence: CACSLLGGIEQYF.

J is TRBJ1-2 and V is TRBV20-1; D remains unclear. Germline lookup yields CDR1 DFQATT and CDR2 SNEGSKA (reference sequence). Trimming removed 1 base at V and 4 bases at J, with 13 bases between. CDR3 length equals 14 residues. CDR3 DNA sequence: TGCAGTGCTAGAGCTAGCCCGATTATCTATGGCTACACCTTC. Its translation is CSARASPIIYGYTF.

This clonotype was seen repeatedly, ten times or more. This chain uses TRBV29-1 with TRBJ2-7, with 9 nucleotides matching TRBD1. CDR1 and CDR2 (germline): SQVTM, ANQGSEA. This CDR3 region has 10 residues. The CDR3 loop is CCGQGNEQYF. Written as DNA, the CDR3 is TGCTGCGGACAGGGGAATGAGCAGTACTTC.

The V gene is TRBV6-5, the J gene TRBJ2-6, with a weak D call TRBD1 (6 bases). CDR3 length: 17 amino acids. Germline CDR1 MNHEY, CDR2 SVGAGI. The ends were cut back, 4 bases at V and 0 bases at J, with 13 bases in the middle. In DNA form, the CDR3 reads TGTGCCAGCAGTTTAAGACAGGCACACTCTGGGGCCAACGTCCTGACTTTC. It yields the protein CASSLRQAHSGANVLTF.